One and the same sample provided the 2 T cell receptor beta chains below, sequenced in a study of cytotoxic CD8 clonotypes in ibrutinib-treated CLL. TCRdb keeps only in-frame clones here, not all; method: immunoSEQ multiplex PCR. The table records approximately 150,000 clones, 70% to 80% of them present only once. The sequences come from PBMCs, collected after 12 months of ibrutinib treatment. The receptors stem from a human donor with chronic lymphocytic leukemia.

The chain couples TRBV7-2 to TRBJ2-3; 7 nucleotides agree with TRBD2. Germline trimming cut 5 bases from V and 0 bases from J; bases unmatched to any gene: 5. The CDR3 covers 15 residues. CDR1 and CDR2 from the germline V gene are SGHTA and FQGNSA. The CDR3 sequence is CASSLLAASTDTQYF. CDR3 in DNA: TGTGCCAGCAGCCTCCTAGCGGCTAGCACAGATACGCAGTATTTT.

The chain joins TRBV13 to TRBJ2-3; the D gene could be TRBD1 or TRBD2 (5 bases each). The germline V gene has CDR1 PRHDT and CDR2 FYEKMQ (reference sequence). The CDR3 length is 12 residues. The V and J ends lost 8 bases and 3 bases respectively, with 9 bases between them. In nucleotides, the CDR3 is TGTGCCAGCGGGTGGGGGACAGATACGCAGTATTTT. This codes for CASGWGTDTQYF.